These 32 T cell receptor beta chains originate from one sample sequenced in a study of blood T cell repertoires in COVID-19. Data came from immunoSEQ multiplex PCR; TCRdb stores just in-frame clones and leaves some out. The data hold roughly 70,000 clones, with more than 70% observed a single time. The sample taken for sequencing was peripheral blood. The receptors shown here come from a woman aged 60-75 years with acute or convalescent COVID-19.

CDR3 DNA: TGTGCCAGCAGCGCCAGTACTAGCGGGGGGGGTCTCAATGAGCAGTTCTTC. It translates to CASSASTSGGGLNEQFF. This rearrangement joins TRBV9 to TRBJ2-1, with TRBD2 matching 13 bases. Per germline, CDR1 SGDLS and CDR2 YYNGEE. With 3 bases clipped from V and 6 bases from J, the junction kept 9 bases outside the gene matches. The CDR3 has 17 residues.

The chain recombines TRBV7-9 with TRBJ2-3, with 8 bases identical to TRBD2. V lost 5 bases and J lost 4; bases outside the gene matches: 11. Per germline, CDR1 SEHNR and CDR2 FQNEAQ (reference sequence). This CDR3 is 16 amino acids long. CDR3 protein: CASSLSHGGAPDTQYF. The DNA for the CDR3 is TGTGCCAGCAGCCTAAGCCACGGGGGGGCCCCAGATACGCAGTATTTT.

The V gene is TRBV18, the J gene TRBJ2-1; a possible D gene is TRBD2 (7 bases). There are 17 residues in the CDR3. CDR1 KGHSH and CDR2 LQKENI come from the germline V gene. Trimming left V 3 bases short and J 1 base short, with 16 bases between. CDR3 sequence (DNA): TGTGCCAGCTCACCCCTCGGGGGGCGGGGGTCCTACAATGAGCAGTTCTTC. This gives the protein CASSPLGGRGSYNEQFF.

In the case of this clone: This specimen includes other DNA sequences encoding the same CDR3. The chain recombines TRBV14 with TRBJ1-2; 9 bases fit TRBD1. Germline V gene sequence: CDR1 SGHDN, CDR2 FVKESK. The V and J ends lost 3 bases and 6 bases, in that order; junction bases with no gene match: 5. The CDR3 has 14 amino acids. CDR3 loop: CASSQITGGDGYTF. CDR3 in DNA: TGTGCCAGCAGCCAGATTACAGGGGGCGATGGCTACACCTTC.

The chain couples TRBV10-3 to TRBJ1-4, with TRBD1 as a possible D gene (5 bases). V shed 2 bases and J shed 8 bases, with 21 bases lying between them. The CDR3 sequence is 17 residues long. In germline, CDR1 is ENHRY, CDR2 SYGVKD. In nucleotides, the CDR3 is TGTGCCATCAGTGAGCCGCCGGGGGGTCGGGATGGGGAAAAACTGTTTTTT. This sequence encodes CAISEPPGGRDGEKLFF.

The rearrangement links TRBV30 to TRBJ1-5, with D possibly TRBD1 on 5 matching bases. V gave up 3 bases and J gave up 4 bases, with 10 bases separating them. Germline V gene lookup returns CDR1 GTSNPN and CDR2 SVGIG (reference sequence). This CDR3 is built from 13 residues. The CDR3 DNA follows: TGTGCCTGGAGCGAACGGGGGAATCAGCCCCAGCATTTT. Its protein product is CAWSERGNQPQHF.

V and J are TRBV11-2 and TRBJ1-1; D possibly corresponds to TRBD1 (5 bases). The CDR3 runs to 13 residues. The germline V and J ends were trimmed by 5 bases and 4 bases, with 11 bases remaining between them. The germline V gene encodes CDR1 SGHAT and CDR2 FQNNGV. The CDR3 DNA reads TGTGCCAGCAGCCCAGGGAGGGGCACTGAAGCTTTCTTT. Translation gives CASSPGRGTEAFF. Combining the CDR3 with reference TRBV11-2 and TRBJ1-1 gives the whole variable domain EAGVAQSPRYKIIEKRQSVAFWCNPISGHATLYWYQQILGQGPKLLIQFQNNGVVDDSQLPKDRFSAERLKGVDSTLKIQPAKLEDSAVYLCASSPGRGTEAFFGQGTRLTVV.

The chain links TRBV5-1 to TRBJ1-5, with 8 bases that match TRBD1. J lost 7 bases, V lost 4 bases, and 4 bases had no gene match. The CDR3 runs to 13 residues. The germline CDR1 and CDR2 sequences are SGHRS and YFSETQ. The CDR3 DNA reads TGCGCCAGCAGCCCCACAGGGGGGCAGCCCCAGCATTTT. This codes for CASSPTGGQPQHF.

The gene calls are TRBV28 and TRBJ1-1; no firm D call. Germline CDR1 and CDR2: MDHEN and SYDVKM. The ends were cut back, 5 bases at V and 4 bases at J, with 11 bases in the middle. This CDR3 is 13 amino acids long. The CDR3 sequence is CASSGRRFTEAFF. Here the CDR3 DNA reads TGTGCCAGCAGTGGGAGGCGATTCACTGAAGCTTTCTTT.

This chain connects TRBV9 to TRBJ1-2; perhaps TRBD1 as D (5 bases). Germline V gives CDR1 SGDLS, CDR2 YYNGEE. This CDR3 spans 14 amino acids. V gave up 0 bases and J gave up 2 bases, with 8 bases separating them. The CDR3 sequence: CASSVAQGNYGYTF. CDR3 sequence (DNA): TGTGCCAGCAGCGTAGCGCAGGGCAACTATGGCTACACCTTC.

As DNA, the CDR3 is TGTGCCAGCAGCCCCTTCGGAGGGGGGGCGGCCAATGAGCAGTTCTTC. This translates into CASSPFGGGAANEQFF. This chain uses TRBV7-3 with TRBJ2-1, with D possibly TRBD2 on 7 matching bases. The CDR3 is made up of 16 amino acids. Germline CDR1 reads SGHTA; CDR2 reads FQGTGA. V lost 5 bases and J 6 bases, leaving 20 bases between the germline ends.

The rearrangement uses TRBV24-1 and TRBJ2-2; the match to TRBD1 covers 7 bases. Germline V gene sequence: CDR1 KGHDR, CDR2 SFDVKD. The CDR3 runs 17 residues. V lost 12 bases to trimming and J lost 0 bases; unmatched junction nucleotides: 15. CDR3 in amino acids: CAVEKGGGGSNTGELFF. CDR3 nucleotides: TGTGCCGTTGAGAAAGGGGGCGGCGGCTCGAACACCGGGGAGCTGTTTTTT.

The chain employs TRBV3-1 (or the pseudogene TRBV3-2) and TRBJ2-7; D is perhaps TRBD1 (5 bases). The CDR3 consists of 12 residues. CDR1 LGHDT and CDR2 YNNKEL come from the germline V gene (reference sequence). Between the trimmed V and J ends, which lost 11 bases and 3 bases, there was a span of 14 bases. This CDR3 reads CAAGQGSYEQYF. Here the CDR3 DNA reads TGTGCCGCCGGGCAGGGAAGCTACGAGCAGTACTTC.

This clone was seen a single time. This chain links TRBV5-1 with TRBJ2-3, with 10 positions matching TRBD2. Per germline, CDR1 SGHRS and CDR2 YFSETQ. The J segment lost 3 bases and the V segment lost 0 bases, leaving 4 bases of the junction unmatched. This CDR3 has 16 amino acids. The CDR3 reads CASSLALAGATDTQYF. CDR3 nucleotide sequence: TGCGCCAGCAGCTTGGCGCTAGCGGGGGCGACAGATACGCAGTATTTT.

The count of this clone is one. The genes are TRBV11-2 and TRBJ2-3; D not certain. The CDR3 totals 15 residues. Trimming pared 7 bases from V and 6 bases from J, leaving 20 bases between. Germline CDR1 is SGHAT and CDR2 is FQNNGV. The DNA of the CDR3 is TGTGCCAGCATAGAAGGAAGTCGCACAGATGATACGCAGTATTTT. Translated, it gives CASIEGSRTDDTQYF.

This clone was picked up a small number of times. The genes are TRBV4-1 and TRBJ2-5; D uncertain. The germline V gene has CDR1 MGHRA and CDR2 YSYEKL. The CDR3 runs 13 residues. The ends were cut back, 6 bases at V and 3 bases at J, with 11 bases in the middle. As DNA, the CDR3 is TGCGCCAGCAGACGACTGACCGAAGAGACCCAGTACTTC. Encoded protein: CASRRLTEETQYF.

This sequence joins TRBV3-1 (or the pseudogene TRBV3-2) and TRBJ2-3; 8 nucleotides align to TRBD1. After removal of 1 base from V and 1 base from J, the junction contained 7 bases not matched to a gene. Germline loops: CDR1 LGHDT, CDR2 YNNKEL (reference sequence). The CDR3 is made up of 17 amino acids. As DNA, the CDR3 is TGTGCCAGCAGCCAAGTGGTAGACAGGGGCGGCACAGATACGCAGTATTTT. This encodes CASSQVVDRGGTDTQYF.

V is TRBV28 and J is TRBJ2-7; no firm D call. The CDR3 contains 13 residues. V dropped 3 bases and J dropped 1 base, with 7 bases sitting between them. Germline V CDR1 and CDR2: MDHEN, SYDVKM. In nucleotides, the CDR3 is TGTGCCAGCAGTTTGGCCAGTTCCTACGAGCAGTACTTC. Its translation: CASSLASSYEQYF.

This clone was seen many times. The gene calls are TRBV7-8 and TRBJ1-5, with 12 bases lining up with TRBD1. Germline assignment: CDR1 SGHVS and CDR2 FQNEAQ. The CDR3 is made up of 18 amino acids. V was clipped by 4 bases and J by 0 bases; unmatched bases: 7. The CDR3 loop reads CASSYDRDRGHSNQPQHF. The CDR3 nucleotides are TGTGCCAGCAGCTACGACCGGGACAGGGGGCATAGCAATCAGCCCCAGCATTTT.

This sequence joins TRBV3-1 (or the pseudogene TRBV3-2) and TRBJ2-4, with D uncertain. Deletions cut 0 bases from V and 6 bases from J, with 9 bases between. Germline loops: CDR1 LGHDT, CDR2 YNNKEL (reference sequence). The CDR3 runs 14 residues. The CDR3, as DNA: TGTGCCAGCAGCCAAGATTTGGCGGTAAACATTCAGTACTTC. Translation: CASSQDLAVNIQYF.

The V and J genes are TRBV2 and TRBJ2-1, with a weak D call TRBD1 (6 bases). This CDR3 has 11 amino acids. Between the trimmed V and J ends, which lost 6 bases and 12 bases, there was a span of 12 bases. The germline V gene has CDR1 SNHLY and CDR2 FYNNEI. The CDR3 here is CASRPETGQFF. The CDR3, as DNA: TGTGCCAGCAGGCCTGAGACAGGGCAGTTCTTC.

In this sample, this clone turned up once. The CDR3 DNA sequence: TGTGCCAGTCAAGACAGCCCCTATGGCTACACCTTC. It is translated as CASQDSPYGYTF. V usage is TRBV28 and J usage is TRBJ1-2, with D maybe TRBD1 (5 bases). V lost 9 bases to trimming and J lost 4 bases, with 12 bases between them. The CDR3 totals 12 residues. The V gene's germline CDR1 is MDHEN and CDR2 SYDVKM.

This clone appeared once. The CDR3 coding sequence is TGTGCCAGCAGCTTCCAGGGGTTCACTGAAGCTTTCTTT. Translating it yields CASSFQGFTEAFF. This chain joins TRBV7-9 and TRBJ1-1; D is perhaps TRBD1 (6 bases). The CDR3 sequence is 13 residues long. Germline loops: CDR1 SEHNR, CDR2 FQNEAQ (reference sequence). The V gene lost 3 bases and the J gene lost 4 bases, with 9 bases spanning the gap.

V gene TRBV12-3 or TRBV12-4 combines with J gene TRBJ2-2; 7 bases agree with TRBD1. Trimming cost V 4 bases and J 7 bases; bases outside gene matches: 3. The CDR3 extends over 13 amino acids. Written as DNA, the CDR3 is TGTGCCAGCAGTTCAGGGGGTGACGGGGAGCTGTTTTTT. Residues: CASSSGGDGELFF.

The chain employs TRBV4-1 and TRBJ1-1, with 9 bases fitting TRBD1. The CDR3 runs to 16 residues. Looked up from germline, CDR1 is MGHRA and CDR2 is YSYEKL. V was clipped by 3 bases and J by 8 bases; unmatched bases: 13. DNA for the CDR3: TGCGCCAGCAGCCACCTTACCCGGGACAGGGACAGGGAAGCTTTCTTT. Translation: CASSHLTRDRDREAFF.

This rearrangement joins TRBV9 to TRBJ1-3; tentatively, D is TRBD1 (6 bases). CDR1 and CDR2 from the germline V gene are SGDLS and YYNGEE. The CDR3 is 16 residues long. Trimming cost V 4 bases and J 0 bases, with 14 bases left between them. The CDR3 DNA reads as TGTGCCAGCAGCCTACAGGGATCAAGCTCTGGAAACACCATATATTTT. It is translated as CASSLQGSSSGNTIYF.

The CDR3 DNA reads TGTGCCAGTAGTATACTAGGGGGGGTTGGAGGCTACACCTTC. Translated: CASSILGGVGGYTF. This chain uses TRBV19 with TRBJ1-2; D is possibly TRBD1 (6 bases). V lost 2 bases and J 8 bases, leaving 15 bases between the germline ends. CDR1 is LNHDA and CDR2 is SQIVND in the germline V gene (reference sequence). This CDR3 is built from 14 residues.

The rearrangement uses TRBV2 and TRBJ1-1; D perhaps matches TRBD1 (5 bases). This CDR3 is built from 14 residues. V shed 6 bases and J shed 1 base, with 12 bases lying between them. Germline-derived CDR1 and CDR2 are SNHLY and FYNNEI. The CDR3 DNA sequence: TGTGCCAGCAGGACCGCGGGGGGGAACACTGAAGCTTTCTTT. Translation gives CASRTAGGNTEAFF. Based on the CDR3 plus reference TRBV2 and TRBJ1-1, the full variable domain is EPEVTQTPSHQVTQMGQEVILRCVPISNHLYFYWYRQILGQKVEFLVSFYNNEISEKSEIFDDQFSVERPDGSNFTLKIRSTKLEDSAMYFCASRTAGGNTEAFFGQGTRLTVV.

The chain uses TRBV30 and TRBJ1-5, with unresolved D. V was trimmed by 3 bases and J by 5 bases, leaving 11 bases between them. From germline, CDR1 is GTSNPN and CDR2 SVGIG (reference sequence). This CDR3 has 13 amino acids. As DNA, the CDR3 is TGTGCCTGGAGCCGGGGTGTGGATCAGCCCCAGCATTTT. It encodes CAWSRGVDQPQHF.

The rearrangement uses TRBV4-1 and TRBJ2-3, with TRBD2 matching 9 bases. Trimming took 7 bases from V and 4 from J; bases not matched to a gene: 3. The CDR3 spans 13 residues. Per germline, CDR1 MGHRA and CDR2 YSYEKL. The CDR3, as DNA: TGCGCCAGCACTAGCGGGGAGGCAGATACGCAGTATTTT. Translation gives CASTSGEADTQYF.

The V and J genes are TRBV27 and TRBJ1-2; 8 nucleotides match TRBD1. The CDR3 extends over 14 amino acids. CDR1 and CDR2 from the germline V gene are MNHEY and SMNVEV (reference sequence). J lost 3 bases, V lost 3 bases, and 3 bases had no gene match. CDR3 amino acids: CASSFTGGDYGYTF. The CDR3 bases are TGTGCCAGCAGTTTCACAGGGGGGGACTATGGCTACACCTTC.

This sequence joins TRBV7-9 and TRBJ1-6; the match to TRBD1 covers 7 bases. The CDR3 is made up of 15 amino acids. Unmatched junction bases numbered 8, after V lost 6 bases and J lost 6 bases. CDR1 is SEHNR and CDR2 is FQNEAQ in the germline V gene (reference sequence). CDR3 sequence: CASSYRTGVNSPLHF. CDR3 in DNA: TGTGCCAGCAGTTACCGGACAGGAGTTAATTCACCCCTCCACTTT.